The rows below give T cell receptor beta chains drawn from one sample of a study of shared clonotypes between healthy human individuals. Some clones are missing from TCRdb's copy, which holds only in-frame ones; the method was immunoSEQ multiplex PCR. Found here are fewer than 1 million clones, approximately 96% of them singletons; the top ten hold about 0.25%. The sample comprised naive CD8+ T cells sorted from blood. The receptors come from a man in his thirties or forties in good health. Each CDR3 is given with its conserved first and last residue. The D gene is left open where the match is weak.

v_gene	len	d_gene	j_gene	CDR3aa	CDR3nt
TRBV7-8	17	-	TRBJ2-1	CASSLEFTGEGPNEQFF	TGTGCCAGCAGCTTAGAATTTACGGGAGAGGGTCCCAATGAGCAGTTCTTC
TRBV14	13	-	TRBJ2-4	CASSQVVGGIQYF	TGTGCCAGCAGCCAAGTTGTAGGGGGCATTCAGTACTTC
TRBV5-1	13	-	TRBJ1-5	CASSLGGSRPQHF	TGCGCCAGCAGCTTGGGGGGGAGCAGGCCCCAGCATTTT
TRBV28	14	-	TRBJ2-7	CATQALVVSHEQYF	TGTGCCACCCAAGCTCTGGTCGTGTCCCACGAGCAGTACTTC
TRBV12-2	15	-	TRBJ2-7	CASRLASSGRHEQYF	TGTGCAAGTCGCTTAGCGTCTAGCGGGAGGCACGAGCAGTACTTC
TRBV19	15	-	TRBJ2-7	CASKVQADKTYEQYF	TGTGCCAGTAAAGTTCAGGCAGACAAAACCTACGAGCAGTACTTC
TRBV7-3	16	-	TRBJ2-3	CASSPGGSRSTDTQYF	TGTGCCAGCAGCCCGGGCGGGTCGAGGTCCACAGATACGCAGTATTTT
TRBV4-1	13	TRBD1	TRBJ2-5	CASSPRGLETQYF	TGCGCCAGCAGCCCCAGGGGGCTGGAGACCCAGTACTTC
TRBV6-1	12	-	TRBJ2-3	CASSESGDTQYF	TGTGCCAGCAGTGAATCGGGAGATACGCAGTATTTT
TRBV7-2	14	-	TRBJ1-5	CASSLGRPDQPQHF	TGTGCCAGCAGCTTAGGACGGCCCGATCAGCCCCAGCATTTT
TRBV9	19	TRBD1	TRBJ2-7	CASSATGGWDPTRAYEQYF	TGTGCCAGCAGCGCCACAGGGGGCTGGGACCCCACCCGGGCCTACGAGCAGTACTTC
TRBV27	16	-	TRBJ2-3	CASSPPRVRGTDTQYF	TGTGCCAGCAGTCCCCCCAGGGTACGGGGCACAGATACGCAGTATTTT
TRBV10-3	15	-	TRBJ1-3	CAITPDISSGNTIYF	TGTGCCATCACCCCGGACATAAGCTCTGGAAACACCATATATTTT